Listed here are 8 T cell receptor beta chains from one sample, sequenced in a study of T-cell reconstitution after alpha-beta-depleted transplantation in children. Preparation of the TCRbeta library involved a method that used unique molecular identifiers. TCRdb re-analysed the PCR reads in MiXCR, keeping a single row per CDR3 protein. The profile shows more than 450,000 distinct CDR3 sequences, roughly 18% of them singletons. Specimen: PBMCs from the stem cell graft donor, collected from the stem cell graft. These receptors were collected from a human donor who donated a stem cell graft to a child with acute lymphoblastic leukemia.

This chain connects TRBV7-2 to TRBJ1-6; D uncertain. CDR3 length equals 15 residues. Trimming took 3 bases from V and 5 from J, leaving 11 bases between them. Germline V gives CDR1 SGHTA, CDR2 FQGNSA. The CDR3: CASSFWERNNSPLHF. The CDR3 DNA is TGTGCCAGCAGCTTCTGGGAGAGGAATAATTCACCCCTCCACTTT.

J is TRBJ2-3 and V is TRBV12-3 or TRBV12-4, with TRBD2 matching over 10 bases. The junction had 7 bases not matched to a gene; V was cut back by 5 bases and J by 2 bases. This CDR3 is 16 amino acids long. CDR3 residues: CASSNSGGIPTDTQYF. For the CDR3, the DNA is TGTGCCAGCAGTAATAGCGGGGGGATTCCCACAGATACGCAGTATTTT.

J is TRBJ2-5 and V is TRBV19, with D unresolved. This CDR3 region has 14 residues. Trimming left V 7 bases short and J 4 bases short, with 16 bases between. Germline V CDR1 and CDR2: LNHDA, SQIVND (reference sequence). The CDR3 loop is CASTQWGSGETQYF. CDR3 bases: TGTGCCAGTACTCAGTGGGGTTCTGGAGAGACCCAGTACTTC.

Points on this clonotype: Since a much larger clone is just one base distant, this may be a read error. The chain has TRBV20-1 and TRBJ2-6, with D perhaps TRBD1 or TRBD2 (5 bases each). The germline V gene encodes CDR1 DFQATT and CDR2 SNEGSKA (reference sequence). The CDR3 is 13 amino acids. As DNA, the CDR3 is TGCAGTGCTAGTCCATCCGGGGCCAACGGCCTGACTTTC. Translated: CSASPSGANGLTF.

This clonotype was counted ten times or more. V and J are TRBV20-1 and TRBJ2-5; the match to TRBD2 covers 12 bases. Germline values: CDR1 DFQATT, CDR2 SNEGSKA (reference sequence). Trimming removed 6 bases from V and 5 bases from J; junction bases left unmatched: 7. This CDR3 comprises 14 residues. The CDR3 DNA is TGCAGTGCCCAAGACACTAGCGGGAGGGAGACCCAGTACTTC. Translated, it gives CSAQDTSGRETQYF.

This clonotype appeared a few times. The chain recombines TRBV7-9 with TRBJ1-6, with no clear D. V was shortened by 2 bases and J by 9 bases, with 5 bases between the two germline ends. The CDR3 is 12 residues long. CDR1 is SEHNR, CDR2 FQNEAQ, per germline (reference sequence). The CDR3 reads CASSLSSSPLHF. CDR3 bases: TGTGCCAGCAGCTTATCGAGTTCACCCCTCCACTTT. Full variable domain (rest looked up from reference TRBV7-9 and TRBJ1-6): DTGVSQNPRHKITKRGQNVTFRCDPISEHNRLYWYRQTLGQGPEFLTYFQNEAQLEKSRLLSDRFSAERPKGSFSTLEIQRTEQGDSAMYLCASSLSSSPLHFGNGTRLTVT.

The rearrangement links TRBV29-1 to TRBJ2-7; 9 bases fit TRBD2. This CDR3 comprises 14 residues. The ends lost 7 bases at V and 4 bases at J; junction bases unmatched: 11. Germline V gives CDR1 SQVTM, CDR2 ANQGSEA. The CDR3 sequence is CSARLAEGPYEQYF. Written as DNA, the CDR3 is TGCAGCGCCAGACTAGCGGAGGGCCCTTACGAGCAGTACTTC.

On this clonotype: Mismatch with germline at one junction end may stem from a read error. The chain joins TRBV5-1 to TRBJ1-1; a weak D match, TRBD1 (5 bases). Germline lookup yields CDR1 SGHRS and CDR2 YFSETQ. The CDR3 is made up of 13 amino acids. In DNA, the CDR3 is TGCCCCAGCAGCCGGGGGAGCCTTGCTGAAGCTTTCTTT. Encoded protein: CPSSRGSLAEAFF.